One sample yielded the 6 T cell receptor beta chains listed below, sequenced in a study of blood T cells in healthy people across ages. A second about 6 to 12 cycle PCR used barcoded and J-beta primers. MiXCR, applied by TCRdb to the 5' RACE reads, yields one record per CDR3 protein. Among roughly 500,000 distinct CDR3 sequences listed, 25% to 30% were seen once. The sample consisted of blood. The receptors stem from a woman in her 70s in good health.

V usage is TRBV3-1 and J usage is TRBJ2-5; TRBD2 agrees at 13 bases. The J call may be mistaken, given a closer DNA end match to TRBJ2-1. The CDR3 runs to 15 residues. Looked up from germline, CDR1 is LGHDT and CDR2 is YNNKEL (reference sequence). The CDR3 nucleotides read TGTGCCAGCAGCCAAACTAGCGGGGGGGCCGGTGAGCAGTTCTTC. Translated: CASSQTSGGAGEQFF.

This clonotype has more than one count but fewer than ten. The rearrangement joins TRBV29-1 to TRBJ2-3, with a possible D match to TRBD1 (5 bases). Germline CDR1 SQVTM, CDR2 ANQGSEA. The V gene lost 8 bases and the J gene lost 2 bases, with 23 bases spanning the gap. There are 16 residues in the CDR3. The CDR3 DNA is TGCAGCTTGACCCCGCAAAGACAGCCCCTCACAGATACGCAGTATTTT. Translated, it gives CSLTPQRQPLTDTQYF.

CDR3 sequence: CASSQDLRQWRTEAFF. Written as DNA, the CDR3 is TGCGCCAGCAGCCAAGATTTGAGACAATGGCGCACTGAAGCTTTCTTT. J is TRBJ1-1 and V is TRBV4-3, with D hard to call. Deletions cut 0 bases from V and 4 bases from J, with 15 bases between. The CDR3 is made up of 16 amino acids. From germline, CDR1 is LGHNA and CDR2 YSLEER.

This chain's CDR3 is CASSPRGTEGYTF. CDR3 sequence (DNA): TGTGCCAGCTCACCACGCGGGACGGAGGGCTACACCTTC. V is TRBV18 and J is TRBJ1-2, with D perhaps TRBD1 (5 bases). The CDR3 length is 13 residues. Germline V gene sequence: CDR1 KGHSH, CDR2 LQKENI. V dropped 1 base and J dropped 8 bases, with 11 bases sitting between them.

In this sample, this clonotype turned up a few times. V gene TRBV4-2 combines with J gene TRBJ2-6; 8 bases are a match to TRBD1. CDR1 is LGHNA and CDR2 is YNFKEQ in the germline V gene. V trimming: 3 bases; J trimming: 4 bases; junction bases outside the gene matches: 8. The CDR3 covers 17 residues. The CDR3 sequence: CASSQWTGTGGANVLTF. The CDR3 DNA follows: TGTGCCAGCAGCCAGTGGACAGGGACGGGAGGGGCCAACGTCCTGACTTTC.

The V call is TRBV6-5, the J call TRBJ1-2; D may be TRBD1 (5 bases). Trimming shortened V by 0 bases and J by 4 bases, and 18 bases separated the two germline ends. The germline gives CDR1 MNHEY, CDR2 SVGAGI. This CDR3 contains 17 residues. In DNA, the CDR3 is TGTGCCAGCAGTTACTCGATCGGGGGACGGGGGACCTATGGCTACACCTTC. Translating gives CASSYSIGGRGTYGYTF.